These 25 T cell receptor beta chains were sequenced from one sample in a study of shared clonotypes between healthy human individuals. Clones were read by immunoSEQ multiplex PCR, and TCRdb kept only the in-frame ones, dropping some. Among more than 1,200,000 clones listed, 98% were seen once. The sample consisted of naive CD4+ T cells sorted from blood. Subset given: CD45RA+ positively selected. These receptors were taken from a man younger than 40 in good health.

This clone was detected only once. This chain links TRBV2 with TRBJ2-7; maybe TRBD2 (5 bases). V was clipped by 5 bases and J by 7 bases, with 12 bases between them. Germline-derived CDR1 and CDR2 are SNHLY and FYNNEI. The CDR3 has 12 amino acids. CDR3 sequence (DNA): TGTGCCAGCAGTACGGACTCGGGGGAGCAGTACTTC. It codes for CASSTDSGEQYF.

The chain is built from TRBV4-3 and TRBJ2-7, with 8 bases fitting TRBD1. Germline V gene data show CDR1 as LGHNA and CDR2 as YSLEER. V gave up 5 bases and J gave up 2 bases; unmatched junction bases: 8. The CDR3 runs to 15 residues. The CDR3 DNA is TGCGCCAGCAGCTCCCGACAGGGGCCCGCCTACGAGCAGTACTTC. It encodes CASSSRQGPAYEQYF.

This clone was detected only once. CDR3 DNA sequence: TGCGCCAGCAGCCCCCCCGGGACAGGGGTACCTGAAGCTTTCTTT. Its protein is CASSPPGTGVPEAFF. The rearrangement links TRBV5-1 to TRBJ1-1; TRBD1 matches 10 bases. CDR1 and CDR2 (germline): SGHRS, YFSETQ. The length of the CDR3 is 15 residues. The trim removed 4 bases at V and 6 bases at J, leaving 9 bases unmatched.

V is TRBV7-9 and J is TRBJ1-2, with TRBD1 identical over 8 bases. Germline-derived CDR1 and CDR2 are SEHNR and FQNEAQ (reference sequence). The CDR3 sequence is 16 residues long. Trimming took 2 bases from V and 1 from J; bases not matched to a gene: 6. CDR3 in DNA: TGTGCCAGCAGCTTATTAGGGGACAGGAGTAACTATGGCTACACCTTC. Amino acid sequence: CASSLLGDRSNYGYTF.

The rearrangement links TRBV12-5 to TRBJ2-5; maybe TRBD2 (5 bases). The CDR3 loop spans 13 amino acids. V was cut by 5 bases and J by 2 bases, with 9 bases left in between. Germline V gives CDR1 LGHNT, CDR2 FRNRAP. CDR3 residues: CASGPPGQETQYF. As DNA, the CDR3 is TGTGCTAGTGGTCCGCCGGGACAAGAGACCCAGTACTTC.

Details on this clone: Other DNA variants within this sample encode the same CDR3. The chain uses TRBV2 and TRBJ1-5; 9 bases align to TRBD1. CDR1 is SNHLY and CDR2 is FYNNEI in the germline V gene. This CDR3 has 14 amino acids. The junction had 5 bases not matched to a gene; V was cut back by 5 bases and J by 6 bases. The CDR3 sequence is CASSPGQGSQPQHF. CDR3 in DNA: TGTGCCAGCAGTCCTGGACAGGGGAGTCAGCCCCAGCATTTT.

This chain connects TRBV18 to TRBJ2-1; D is perhaps TRBD1 or TRBD2 (6 bases each). The CDR3 totals 13 residues. Germline V gives CDR1 KGHSH, CDR2 LQKENI. The V gene lost 6 bases and the J gene lost 12 bases, with 18 bases spanning the gap. The CDR3 coding sequence is TGTGCCAGCTCTTCAGAGGTACAGGGAGGGCAGTTCTTC. Its protein product is CASSSEVQGGQFF.

The V call is TRBV9, the J call TRBJ2-7, with 7 bases that match TRBD2. CDR1 and CDR2 (germline): SGDLS, YYNGEE. Losses at the gene ends were 0 bases for V and 3 bases for J; bases not matched to a gene: 6. The CDR3 consists of 15 residues. CDR3 in DNA: TGTGCCAGCAGCGTAGCCCCCGGGACTATCTACGAGCAGTACTTC. It specifies CASSVAPGTIYEQYF.

This clone was recorded once. The V call is TRBV19, the J call TRBJ2-1; 8 bases line up with TRBD1. Trimming took 7 bases from V and 3 from J; bases not matched to a gene: 8. Germline values: CDR1 LNHDA, CDR2 SQIVND (reference sequence). The CDR3 sequence is 15 residues long. CDR3 bases: TGTGCCAGTACAACCGGGACAGGTCACTACAATGAGCAGTTCTTC. Translated: CASTTGTGHYNEQFF.

Details on this clone: Other DNA sequences of this sample code for an identical CDR3. This chain uses TRBV5-1 with TRBJ2-2, with a weak D call TRBD1 (6 bases). The ends were cut back, 0 bases at V and 3 bases at J, with 6 bases in the middle. CDR1 is SGHRS, CDR2 YFSETQ, per germline. The CDR3 sequence is 14 residues long. CDR3 nucleotides: TGCGCCAGCAGCTTGGGGACAGACACCGGGGAGCTGTTTTTT. It is translated as CASSLGTDTGELFF. Supplemented by reference TRBV5-1 and TRBJ2-2, the full variable domain reads KAGVTQTPRYLIKTRGQQVTLSCSPISGHRSVSWYQQTPGQGLQFLFEYFSETQRNKGNFPGRFSGRQFSNSRSEMNVSTLELGDSALYLCASSLGTDTGELFFGEGSRLTVL.

The chain recombines TRBV7-9 with TRBJ2-2; D gene uncertain. Trimming shortened V by 3 bases and J by 3 bases, and 14 bases separated the two germline ends. From germline, CDR1 is SEHNR and CDR2 FQNEAQ (reference sequence). This CDR3 is built from 16 residues. This CDR3 is CASSFLPGRYTGELFF. The CDR3 DNA reads TGTGCCAGCAGCTTTTTACCTGGACGGTACACCGGGGAGCTGTTTTTT.

The chain couples TRBV6-5 to TRBJ2-5, with D unresolved. From germline, CDR1 is MNHEY and CDR2 SVGAGI. The CDR3 has 14 amino acids. The V gene lost 4 bases and the J gene lost 8 bases, with 17 bases spanning the gap. The CDR3 loop reads CASSSPSDGPTQYF. In nucleotides, the CDR3 is TGTGCCAGCAGTTCCCCGTCGGACGGCCCCACCCAGTACTTC.

The rearrangement uses TRBV11-2 and TRBJ2-1; 9 bases map to TRBD1. V dropped 5 bases and J dropped 3; count of bases not matched to a gene: 8. CDR3 size: 16 residues. Germline loops: CDR1 SGHAT, CDR2 FQNNGV. The CDR3 coding sequence is TGTGCCAGCAGCCGAACCGGGACAGGGAACTACAATGAGCAGTTCTTC. Its translation is CASSRTGTGNYNEQFF.

This chain links TRBV10-3 with TRBJ1-2, with TRBD1 matching over 11 bases. The CDR3 length is 18 residues. V gave up 6 bases and J gave up 3 bases; unmatched junction bases: 15. The germline V gene encodes CDR1 ENHRY and CDR2 SYGVKD. CDR3 residues: CAISQLTLDRGLDYGYTF. CDR3 sequence (DNA): TGTGCCATCAGCCAACTTACTTTGGACAGGGGGCTTGACTATGGCTACACCTTC.

On this clone itself: The sample carries other DNA sequences with the same CDR3. This CDR3 is CASSTSGSSYEQYF. For the CDR3, the DNA is TGTGCCAGTAGTACTAGCGGCAGCTCCTACGAGCAGTACTTC. The rearrangement joins TRBV19 to TRBJ2-7; 7 nucleotides match TRBD2. The V gene end was trimmed by 4 bases and the J gene end by 0 bases; junction bases not matched to a gene: 3. CDR1 is LNHDA and CDR2 is SQIVND in the germline V gene (reference sequence). CDR3 size: 14 residues.

The genes are TRBV9 and TRBJ2-2, with D unclear. The CDR3 totals 15 residues. Germline lookup yields CDR1 SGDLS and CDR2 YYNGEE. The V and J ends lost 4 bases and 4 bases respectively, with 14 bases between them. The CDR3 nucleotides are TGTGCCAGCAGCTTACCCGGCGGCGCCACCGGGGAGCTGTTTTTT. Protein sequence: CASSLPGGATGELFF.

The chain has TRBV5-4 and TRBJ2-7; 9 bases align to TRBD1. V trimming: 6 bases; J trimming: 2 bases; junction bases outside the gene matches: 12. The CDR3 consists of 16 residues. Germline V CDR1 and CDR2: SGHNT, YYREEE (reference sequence). CDR3 sequence: CASTFQTGTGPYEQYF. Written as DNA, the CDR3 is TGTGCCAGCACCTTCCAAACCGGGACAGGGCCCTACGAGCAGTACTTC.

The chain is built from TRBV19 and TRBJ2-1; D is unresolved. CDR1 is LNHDA, CDR2 SQIVND, per germline (reference sequence). The CDR3 is made up of 12 amino acids. The ends were cut back, 5 bases at V and 2 bases at J, with 4 bases in the middle. CDR3 sequence (DNA): TGTGCCAGTAGTGGTGCCTACAATGAGCAGTTCTTC. Its protein product is CASSGAYNEQFF.

J is TRBJ1-2 and V is TRBV29-1; 8 bases agree with TRBD1. V was pared by 3 bases and J by 7 bases, with 7 bases of the junction left unmatched. This CDR3 is built from 13 residues. Germline V gene lookup returns CDR1 SQVTM and CDR2 ANQGSEA. The CDR3 nucleotides are TGCAGCGTTGACCCGGACAGGGCGGGTGGCTACACCTTC. Its protein is CSVDPDRAGGYTF.

About this clone: The same CDR3 arises from other DNA sequences in this sample as well. The CDR3, as DNA: TGTGCCAGCAGTTACCTAGCGGGAGGCACAGATACGCAGTATTTT. Amino acid sequence: CASSYLAGGTDTQYF. The chain recombines TRBV6-5 with TRBJ2-3; 10 nucleotides line up with TRBD2. The CDR3 consists of 15 residues. Germline-derived CDR1 and CDR2 are MNHEY and SVGAGI. V lost 2 bases to trimming and J lost 1 base; unmatched junction nucleotides: 0.

The V and J genes are TRBV19 and TRBJ2-1; D call uncertain. The germline V gene has CDR1 LNHDA and CDR2 SQIVND (reference sequence). V was trimmed by 6 bases and J by 7 bases, leaving 13 bases between them. CDR3 length equals 13 residues. As DNA, the CDR3 is TGTGCCAGTAGCACACGGACCGCGAATGAGCAGTTCTTC. It encodes CASSTRTANEQFF.

V is TRBV7-2 and J is TRBJ1-4, with D hard to call. V was shortened by 5 bases and J by 5 bases, with 18 bases between the two germline ends. Per germline, CDR1 SGHTA and CDR2 FQGNSA. This CDR3 has 16 amino acids. The CDR3 loop is CASSRLPTATNEKLFF. CDR3 bases: TGTGCCAGCAGCCGTCTCCCAACAGCCACCAATGAAAAACTGTTTTTT.

This clone was recorded once. This chain joins TRBV5-1 and TRBJ2-7; tentative D call: TRBD1 (6 bases). This CDR3 has 14 amino acids. Germline CDR1 is SGHRS and CDR2 is YFSETQ. Trimming pared 2 bases from V and 1 base from J, leaving 10 bases between. CDR3 sequence (DNA): TGCGCCAGCAGCTTAAGGGGGACATCCTACGAGCAGTACTTC. This encodes CASSLRGTSYEQYF.

V gene TRBV5-6 combines with J gene TRBJ2-5; 7 bases agree with TRBD1. The CDR3 extends over 15 amino acids. Trimming at V came to 4 bases and at J to 3 bases, leaving 9 bases not matched to a gene. Germline CDR1 and CDR2: SGHDT and YYEEEE. CDR3 region: CASSLAGTAKETQYF. The CDR3 DNA is TGTGCCAGCAGCCTGGCCGGGACAGCCAAAGAGACCCAGTACTTC. Complete variable domain (other parts from reference TRBV5-6 and TRBJ2-5): DAGVTQSPTHLIKTRGQQVTLRCSPKSGHDTVSWYQQALGQGPQFIFQYYEEEERQRGNFPDRFSGHQFPNYSSELNVNALLLGDSALYLCASSLAGTAKETQYFGPGTRLLVL.

The chain carries TRBV11-2 and TRBJ2-1; 7 nucleotides align to TRBD1. Germline CDR1 SGHAT, CDR2 FQNNGV. This CDR3 comprises 12 residues. With V trimmed by 0 bases and J by 12 bases, 2 bases remained unmatched. The CDR3 here is CASSLEGDRQFF. CDR3 bases: TGTGCCAGCAGCTTAGAGGGGGACAGGCAGTTCTTC. Complete variable domain (other parts from reference TRBV11-2 and TRBJ2-1): EAGVAQSPRYKIIEKRQSVAFWCNPISGHATLYWYQQILGQGPKLLIQFQNNGVVDDSQLPKDRFSAERLKGVDSTLKIQPAKLEDSAVYLCASSLEGDRQFFGPGTRLTVL.